This TCR beta chain was captured in a study of T-cell reconstitution after alpha-beta-depleted transplantation in children. Only one count was recorded for this clonotype. For TCRbeta, the library was prepared with unique molecular identifiers. One entry per CDR3 protein, called by TCRdb with MiXCR from the PCR reads. This sample has some 530,000 distinct CDR3 sequences, with about 12% found just once. The germline CDR1 and CDR2 sequences are SEHNR and FQNEAQ (reference sequence). CDR3 length: 13 amino acids. Trimming shortened V by 2 bases and J by 8 bases, and 10 bases separated the two germline ends.

The TCR originated in a human donor who donated a stem cell graft to a child with combined immunodeficiency. Sequencing used PBMCs from the stem cell graft donor, obtained from the stem cell graft. The V and J genes are TRBV7-9 and TRBJ2-1; the D gene is possibly TRBD2 (5 bases). CDR3 sequence: CASSLRGIDEQFF. In DNA form, the CDR3 reads TGTGCCAGCAGCTTACGGGGAATCGATGAGCAGTTCTTC.